Each of the 10 T cell receptor beta chains below was sequenced from the same sample in a study of cytomegalovirus exposure and HLA in healthy donors. PCR used 60 Vbeta primers and 13 Jbeta primers. Profiled with immunoSEQ multiplex PCR; TCRdb holds only in-frame clones, not every one. Among 200,000 to 300,000 clones listed, approximately 85% were seen once. Sequenced: PBMCs. These receptors came from a woman in her thirties or forties in good health and CMV-seropositive.

The chain carries TRBV5-4 and TRBJ2-3, with TRBD2 matching over 7 bases. The CDR3 is 17 residues long. The V segment lost 0 bases and the J segment 0 bases; nucleotides outside the gene matches: 7. Germline V gene sequence: CDR1 SGHNT, CDR2 YYREEE (reference sequence). The CDR3 DNA reads TGTGCCAGCAGCTTGGCTGGAATTAGCGGGAGCACAGATACGCAGTATTTT. It specifies CASSLAGISGSTDTQYF.

The chain couples TRBV29-1 to TRBJ1-1; 7 bases match TRBD1. The V and J ends lost 6 bases and 0 bases, in that order; junction bases with no gene match: 7. This CDR3 comprises 14 residues. CDR1 SQVTM and CDR2 ANQGSEA come from the germline V gene. The CDR3 is CSVLRDRMNTEAFF. CDR3 DNA: TGCAGCGTACTACGGGACAGAATGAACACTGAAGCTTTCTTT.

The DNA for the CDR3 is TGTGCCAGTAGTATAGCTAGCGGGAGTTGGTACAATGAGCAGTTCTTC. This sequence encodes CASSIASGSWYNEQFF. The chain has TRBV19 and TRBJ2-1; the match to TRBD2 covers 10 bases. CDR3 size: 16 residues. V was pared by 1 base and J by 4 bases, with 4 bases of the junction left unmatched. Germline CDR1 and CDR2: LNHDA and SQIVND (reference sequence).

This clone was counted only a few times. The rearrangement uses TRBV12-5 and TRBJ2-7, with 10 bases aligning to TRBD1. The CDR3 sequence is 14 residues long. CDR1 LGHNT and CDR2 FRNRAP come from the germline V gene. V shed 5 bases and J 6 bases; nucleotides not matched to a gene: 7. The CDR3 is CASGGDRGVPEQYF. The DNA for the CDR3 is TGTGCTAGTGGTGGGGACAGGGGAGTTCCCGAGCAGTACTTC.

The chain is built from TRBV7-9 and TRBJ2-3; a weak D match, TRBD2 (5 bases). This CDR3 is 15 amino acids long. V lost 1 base and J 0 bases, leaving 8 bases between the germline ends. Germline-derived CDR1 and CDR2 are SEHNR and FQNEAQ (reference sequence). The chain's CDR3 is CASSLGLFSTDTQYF. The CDR3 DNA follows: TGTGCCAGCAGCTTAGGACTATTTAGCACAGATACGCAGTATTTT.

The table lists this clone with a count of one. The rearrangement links TRBV4-1 to TRBJ2-1, with a possible D match to TRBD2 (6 bases). Trimming cost V 0 bases and J 6 bases, with 18 bases left between them. The germline CDR1 and CDR2 sequences are MGHRA and YSYEKL. The CDR3 is made up of 17 amino acids. CDR3 nucleotide sequence: TGCGCCAGCAGCCAAGATCCCTTTGCGGGACTGGGCAATGAGCAGTTCTTC. Amino acid sequence: CASSQDPFAGLGNEQFF.

In this sample, this clone turned up once. The chain carries TRBV5-1 and TRBJ2-5; a possible D gene is TRBD1 (6 bases). The CDR3 loop spans 21 amino acids. Deletions cut 3 bases from V and 5 bases from J, with 35 bases between. CDR1 is SGHRS, CDR2 YFSETQ, per germline. In DNA, the CDR3 is TGCGCCAGCAGCTGGAGGATCGGGACAACTCTGAGGTCACAGAAGATGGAGACCCAGTACTTC. It yields the protein CASSWRIGTTLRSQKMETQYF. Full variable domain (missing parts from reference TRBV5-1 and TRBJ2-5): KAGVTQTPRYLIKTRGQQVTLSCSPISGHRSVSWYQQTPGQGLQFLFEYFSETQRNKGNFPGRFSGRQFSNSRSEMNVSTLELGDSALYLCASSWRIGTTLRSQKMETQYFGPGTRLLVL.

This sequence joins TRBV27 and TRBJ2-1; 10 bases agree with TRBD1. Losses at the gene ends were 3 bases for V and 12 bases for J; bases not matched to a gene: 5. The CDR3 length is 13 residues. The germline CDR1 and CDR2 sequences are MNHEY and SMNVEV (reference sequence). CDR3 DNA: TGTGCCAGCAGTTTGGGACAGGGGATTCCGCAGTTCTTC. Its protein product is CASSLGQGIPQFF.

V is TRBV4-3 and J is TRBJ2-3, with 9 bases identical to TRBD2. The CDR3 consists of 18 residues. The germline gives CDR1 LGHNA, CDR2 YSLEER. V shed 2 bases, J shed 3 bases, and the junction held 12 bases outside the gene matches. CDR3 sequence: CASSQIYWREGPTDTQYF. The CDR3, as DNA: TGCGCCAGCAGCCAAATCTATTGGCGGGAGGGCCCAACAGATACGCAGTATTTT.

The CDR3 DNA reads TGTGCCAGCAGCTTAGAAGCTAGCGGGATCCACGAGCAGTACTTC. Its protein product is CASSLEASGIHEQYF. The chain employs TRBV7-6 and TRBJ2-7, with 9 positions matching TRBD2. Germline lookup yields CDR1 SGHVS and CDR2 FNYEAQ. The CDR3 extends over 15 amino acids. Trimming at V came to 1 base and at J to 5 bases, leaving 6 bases not matched to a gene. The variable domain in full, with the rest retrieved from reference TRBV7-6 and TRBJ2-7, is GAGVSQSPRYKVTKRGQDVALRCDPISGHVSLYWYRQALGQGPEFLTYFNYEAQQDKSGLPNDRFSAERPEGSISTLTIQRTEQRDSAMYRCASSLEASGIHEQYFGPGTRLTVT.